This T cell receptor beta chain was found in a study of blood T cell repertoires in COVID-19. Study overall: COVID-19 samples, acute and convalescent, were from the United States, Italy and Spain.

Some clones are missing from TCRdb's copy, which holds only in-frame ones; the method was immunoSEQ multiplex PCR. The repertoire consists of just over 150,000 clones, with about 88% occurring once and the leading ten covering 2% to 3%. In germline, CDR1 is LNHDA, CDR2 SQIVND (reference sequence). Between the trimmed V and J ends, which lost 7 bases and 0 bases, there was a span of 10 bases. CDR3 length: 14 residues. The chain recombines TRBV19 with TRBJ1-3; D call uncertain. The specimen sequenced was peripheral blood. The receptor was derived from a woman between 65 and 79 years old with acute or convalescent COVID-19. The CDR3 protein is CASTLAGSGNTIYF. CDR3 DNA sequence: TGTGCCAGTACCCTAGCGGGCTCTGGAAACACCATATATTTT.